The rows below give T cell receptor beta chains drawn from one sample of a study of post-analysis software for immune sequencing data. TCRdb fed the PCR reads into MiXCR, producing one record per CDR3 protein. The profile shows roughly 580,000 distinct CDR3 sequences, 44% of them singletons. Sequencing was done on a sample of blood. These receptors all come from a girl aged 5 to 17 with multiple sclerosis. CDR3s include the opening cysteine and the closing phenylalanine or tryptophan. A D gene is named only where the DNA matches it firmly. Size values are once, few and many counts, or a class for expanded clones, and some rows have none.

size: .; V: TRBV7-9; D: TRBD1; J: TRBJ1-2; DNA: TGTGCCTGCAGCTTCCGGACAGGGCGTGATGGCTACACCTTC; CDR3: CACSFRTGRDGYTF
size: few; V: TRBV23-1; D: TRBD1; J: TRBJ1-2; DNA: TGCGCCAGCAGTCAATCGTCTGGGCGGGACAGGGTGTATCGGAATGGCTACACCTTC; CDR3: CASSQSSGRDRVYRNGYTF
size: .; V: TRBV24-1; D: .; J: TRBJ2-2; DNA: TGTGCCACCAGTCATTCCGGGTTAACCGGGGAGCTGTTTTTT; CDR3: CATSHSGLTGELFF
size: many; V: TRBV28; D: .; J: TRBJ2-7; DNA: TGTGCCAGCAGTCAGCCGGGCGGGGGCTATCCCTACGAGCAGTACTTC; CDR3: CASSQPGGGYPYEQYF
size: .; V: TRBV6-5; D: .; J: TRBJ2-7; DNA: TGTGCCAGCAGTTACAGGCAGGGGTACAACTACGAGCAGTACTTC; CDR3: CASSYRQGYNYEQYF
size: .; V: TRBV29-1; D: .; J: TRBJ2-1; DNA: TGCAGCGTTAGGTCAGCCTACAATGAGCAGTTCTTC; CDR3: CSVRSAYNEQFF
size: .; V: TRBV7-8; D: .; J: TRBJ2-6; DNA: TGTGCCAGCAGCTCCCATACAGGAAGCTCTGGGGCCAACGTCCTGACTTTC; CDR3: CASSSHTGSSGANVLTF
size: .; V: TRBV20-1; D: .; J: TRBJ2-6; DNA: TGCAGTGCCCGAATGGGGACCGGGACCAACGTCCTGACTTTC; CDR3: CSARMGTGTNVLTF
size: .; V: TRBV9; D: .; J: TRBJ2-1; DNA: TGTGCCAGCAGCGTAGGCTCGGAGGTCAGGGGGGCTAATGAGCAGTTCTTC; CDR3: CASSVGSEVRGANEQFF
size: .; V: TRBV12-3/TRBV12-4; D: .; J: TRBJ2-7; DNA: TGTGCCAGCAGTTTATCATTATCGGTCTGGTATTCCGGGACGGGAACCTACGAGCAGTACTTC; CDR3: CASSLSLSVWYSGTGTYEQYF
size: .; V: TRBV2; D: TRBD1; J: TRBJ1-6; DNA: TGTGCCAGCAGGGCGGACAGGGTGAATTCACCCCTCCACTTT; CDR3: CASRADRVNSPLHF
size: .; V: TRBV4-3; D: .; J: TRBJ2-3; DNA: TGCGCCAGCAGGGCGGCGGCATTTACGGACACAGATACGCAGTATTTT; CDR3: CASRAAAFTDTDTQYF
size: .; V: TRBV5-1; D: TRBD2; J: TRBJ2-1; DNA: TGCGCCAGCAGCTCCCCAAGGACTAGCGGGAGAAGGCCCCACAATGAGCAGTTCTTC; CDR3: CASSSPRTSGRRPHNEQFF
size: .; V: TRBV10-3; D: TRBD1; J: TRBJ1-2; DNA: TGTGCCATCAGTTCAGGGGGTAACTATGGCTACACCTTC; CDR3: CAISSGGNYGYTF
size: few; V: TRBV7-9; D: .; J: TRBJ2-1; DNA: TGTGCCAGCAGCTTAGTGAGGGATGAGCAGTTCTTC; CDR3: CASSLVRDEQFF
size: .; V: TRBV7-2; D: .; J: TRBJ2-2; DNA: TGTGCCAGCAGCTTATTTCCGGGTCGGGAGCTGTTTTTT; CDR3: CASSLFPGRELFF
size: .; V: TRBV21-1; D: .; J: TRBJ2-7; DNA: TGTGCCAGCAGCAAAGCCCTGAATAATGGACAGGGATCTTGCCACGAGCAGTACTTC; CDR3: CASSKALNNGQGSCHEQYF
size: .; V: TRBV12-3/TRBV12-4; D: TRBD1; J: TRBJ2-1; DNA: TGTGCCAGCTCAGACAGGGGAACTTACAATGAGCAGTTCTTC; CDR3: CASSDRGTYNEQFF